Shown below are 27 T cell receptor beta chains from a single sample sequenced in a study of beta chain features in type 1 diabetes. Reverse transcribing all isolated RNA meant expressed TCRB transcripts were sequenced. The protocol was immunoSEQ multiplex PCR, while the TCRdb copy is restricted to in-frame clones and leaves out a portion. The table records a few hundred thousand clones, 27% of them present only once. Source material: central memory CD4+ T cells from blood. Every receptor here comes from a young man in good health.

The V gene is TRBV14, the J gene TRBJ2-1, with D possibly being TRBD1 (6 bases). The ends were cut back, 5 bases at V and 2 bases at J, with 7 bases in the middle. The V gene's germline CDR1 is SGHDN and CDR2 FVKESK. This CDR3 has 13 amino acids. The CDR3, as DNA: TGTGCCAGCAGCAGGGACACCTACAATGAGCAGTTCTTC. It translates to CASSRDTYNEQFF.

This clone was detected a few times. V is TRBV2 and J is TRBJ2-2; D gene ambiguous. The CDR3 is 16 amino acids. In germline, CDR1 is SNHLY, CDR2 FYNNEI. The V and J ends lost 5 bases and 0 bases respectively, with 13 bases between them. The CDR3, as DNA: TGTGCCAGCAGTAAAAGACTGCCCGCGAACACCGGGGAGCTGTTTTTT. Translated: CASSKRLPANTGELFF.

The J gene is TRBJ2-1, the V gene TRBV15; D is undetermined. Germline lookup yields CDR1 LNHNV and CDR2 YYDKDF (reference sequence). Trimming took 4 bases from V and 1 from J, leaving 11 bases between them. The CDR3 spans 15 residues. The CDR3: CATSIRVGSYNEQFF. CDR3 nucleotides: TGTGCCACCAGCATCCGTGTTGGGTCCTACAATGAGCAGTTCTTC.

This chain links TRBV5-6 with TRBJ2-3; no firm D call. Trimming left V 0 bases short and J 10 bases short, with 6 bases between. The germline V gene encodes CDR1 SGHDT and CDR2 YYEEEE. There are 11 residues in the CDR3. The CDR3 DNA follows: TGTGCCAGCAGCTTGGAGGGCCCGCAGTATTTT. It translates to CASSLEGPQYF. Complete variable domain (other parts from reference TRBV5-6 and TRBJ2-3): DAGVTQSPTHLIKTRGQQVTLRCSPKSGHDTVSWYQQALGQGPQFIFQYYEEEERQRGNFPDRFSGHQFPNYSSELNVNALLLGDSALYLCASSLEGPQYFGPGTRLTVL.

This sequence joins TRBV5-4 and TRBJ2-3; 9 bases fit TRBD1. Unmatched junction bases numbered 3, after V lost 4 bases and J lost 3 bases. The CDR3 sequence is 14 residues long. Germline CDR1 is SGHNT and CDR2 is YYREEE (reference sequence). The CDR3 protein is CASSTGQGTDTQYF. CDR3 nucleotide sequence: TGTGCCAGCAGCACCGGACAGGGGACAGATACGCAGTATTTT.

The rearrangement joins TRBV9 to TRBJ2-5; 11 positions match TRBD2. Germline V gene sequence: CDR1 SGDLS, CDR2 YYNGEE. Trimming took 3 bases from V and 2 from J; bases not matched to a gene: 6. The CDR3 extends over 16 amino acids. The CDR3: CASSATSGENQETQYF. The CDR3 DNA follows: TGTGCCAGCAGCGCGACTAGCGGGGAGAATCAAGAGACCCAGTACTTC.

The V gene is TRBV30, the J gene TRBJ1-1, with D possibly matching TRBD1 (6 bases). This CDR3 is built from 15 residues. V lost 0 bases and J 0 bases, leaving 11 bases between the germline ends. CDR1 is GTSNPN and CDR2 is SVGIG in the germline V gene (reference sequence). CDR3 in DNA: TGTGCCTGGAGTGTAGTGAGGGACATGAACACTGAAGCTTTCTTT. Amino acids: CAWSVVRDMNTEAFF.

This clone appeared a few times. The CDR3 is CASSYSSGMDYNEQFF. For the CDR3, the DNA is TGTGCCAGCAGTTACTCTAGCGGGATGGACTACAATGAGCAGTTCTTC. V and J are TRBV6-6 and TRBJ2-1; 8 nucleotides line up with TRBD2. The length of the CDR3 is 16 residues. The V segment lost 0 bases and the J segment 3 bases; nucleotides outside the gene matches: 4. The germline CDR1 and CDR2 sequences are MNHNY and SVGAGI (reference sequence).

The J gene is TRBJ2-3, the V gene TRBV28, with TRBD2 matching 9 bases. J gave up 2 bases and V 3 bases, and 9 bases lay outside the gene matches. Germline values: CDR1 MDHEN, CDR2 SYDVKM. There are 17 residues in the CDR3. CDR3 sequence (DNA): TGTGCCAGCAGTTTCTCCATAGCGGGGGCCCTCACAGATACGCAGTATTTT. The encoded protein is CASSFSIAGALTDTQYF.

V gene TRBV5-1 combines with J gene TRBJ2-3; possibly TRBD2 for D (5 bases). This CDR3 contains 14 residues. CDR1 and CDR2 from the germline V gene are SGHRS and YFSETQ. V lost 4 bases, J lost 2 bases, and 11 bases lay in between. Written as DNA, the CDR3 is TGCGCCAGCAGCGTTAGCGCCCACACAGATACGCAGTATTTT. Translated: CASSVSAHTDTQYF.

The chain uses TRBV30 and TRBJ2-1, with TRBD2 as a possible D gene (5 bases). The CDR3 has 11 amino acids. V was pared by 1 base and J by 8 bases, with 6 bases between. Germline loops: CDR1 GTSNPN, CDR2 SVGIG (reference sequence). The DNA for the CDR3 is TGTGCCTGGAGTGGGGAGCATGAGCAGTTCTTC. Translating gives CAWSGEHEQFF.

This clone showed up just a few times. The V and J genes are TRBV30 and TRBJ1-1; the D gene is possibly TRBD1 (5 bases). Germline V gene sequence: CDR1 GTSNPN, CDR2 SVGIG (reference sequence). The CDR3 covers 14 residues. V lost 3 bases to trimming and J lost 3 bases, with 14 bases between them. CDR3 sequence: CAWSLQEWDTEAFF. The DNA for the CDR3 is TGTGCCTGGAGCCTACAGGAATGGGACACTGAAGCTTTCTTT. Full variable domain (remainder filled in from reference TRBV30 and TRBJ1-1): SQTIHQWPATLVQPVGSPLSLECTVEGTSNPNLYWYRQAAGRGLQLLFYSVGIGQISSEVPQNLSASRPQDRQFILSSKKLLLSDSGFYLCAWSLQEWDTEAFFGQGTRLTVV.

This clone has a count of ten or more. V gene TRBV7-9 combines with J gene TRBJ2-7; 7 bases are a match to TRBD2. V shed 4 bases and J 2 bases; nucleotides not matched to a gene: 8. The CDR3 extends over 15 amino acids. Germline CDR1 reads SEHNR; CDR2 reads FQNEAQ (reference sequence). Here the CDR3 DNA reads TGTGCCAGCAGCTCGGTCGGGGGGTATCCCTACGAGCAGTACTTC. Translated: CASSSVGGYPYEQYF.

The V gene is TRBV7-2, the J gene TRBJ2-3, with 15 bases fitting TRBD2. In germline, CDR1 is SGHTA, CDR2 FQGNSA. The ends lost 5 bases at V and 6 bases at J; junction bases unmatched: 6. The CDR3 loop spans 16 amino acids. DNA for the CDR3: TGTGCCAGCAGCCGCTCCGGGACTAGCGGGGGGGATACGCAGTATTTT. Translation gives CASSRSGTSGGDTQYF.

Only a few counts were recorded for this clone. The chain employs TRBV6-6 and TRBJ2-1; D remains ambiguous. The CDR3 sequence is 15 residues long. Germline assignment: CDR1 MNHNY and CDR2 SVGAGI (reference sequence). Trimming removed 4 bases at V and 0 bases at J, with 10 bases between. This CDR3 reads CASSSPMGSYNEQFF. CDR3 nucleotide sequence: TGTGCCAGCAGTTCCCCCATGGGCTCCTACAATGAGCAGTTCTTC.

There are a few counts of this clone. The rearrangement links TRBV7-9 to TRBJ2-1, with 7 nucleotides matching TRBD1. The junction had 13 bases not matched to a gene; V was cut back by 8 bases and J by 6 bases. CDR1 and CDR2 (germline): SEHNR, FQNEAQ (reference sequence). The CDR3 totals 15 residues. The CDR3 DNA reads as TGTGCCAGCGGCACTGACAGGGTTCGGGTCAATGAGCAGTTCTTC. Amino acids: CASGTDRVRVNEQFF.

Only a few counts were recorded for this clone. The chain carries TRBV28 and TRBJ2-5; possible D gene TRBD1, 5 bases. Per the germline V gene, CDR1 is MDHEN and CDR2 is SYDVKM. This CDR3 spans 15 amino acids. V lost 6 bases and J 0 bases, leaving 14 bases between the germline ends. The CDR3 coding sequence is TGTGCCAGCAGCATACTTACAGGCAACCAAGAGACCCAGTACTTC. Translation: CASSILTGNQETQYF.

The chain uses TRBV6-5 and TRBJ1-2; D unclear. V was cut by 2 bases and J by 2 bases, with 6 bases left in between. The germline V gene has CDR1 MNHEY and CDR2 SVGAGI. This CDR3 spans 13 amino acids. For the CDR3, the DNA is TGTGCCAGCAGTTACGGTCAGAACTATGGCTACACCTTC. Translating it yields CASSYGQNYGYTF.

A few counts support this clone. The chain couples TRBV28 to TRBJ1-1; D remains ambiguous. Germline V gives CDR1 MDHEN, CDR2 SYDVKM. V was clipped by 5 bases and J by 1 base, with 17 bases between them. The CDR3 consists of 16 residues. In DNA form, the CDR3 reads TGTGCCAGCAGTGACCCACCGATGGTGGGGAACACTGAAGCTTTCTTT. Its protein product is CASSDPPMVGNTEAFF. Filled out from reference TRBV28 and TRBJ1-1, the complete variable domain reads DVKVTQSSRYLVKRTGEKVFLECVQDMDHENMFWYRQDPGLGLRLIYFSYDVKMKEKGDIPEGYSVSREKKERFSLILESASTNQTSMYLCASSDPPMVGNTEAFFGQGTRLTVV.

This clone was counted ten times or more. V usage is TRBV7-2 and J usage is TRBJ2-4, with TRBD2 matching over 9 bases. The CDR3 runs 16 residues. The V and J ends lost 3 bases and 2 bases, in that order; junction bases with no gene match: 5. Germline V gene sequence: CDR1 SGHTA, CDR2 FQGNSA. As DNA, the CDR3 is TGTGCCAGCAGCTTGGGGGCGGGAGGGCCCAAAAACATTCAGTACTTC. Translation: CASSLGAGGPKNIQYF. The full variable domain, with the rest looked up from reference TRBV7-2 and TRBJ2-4, is GAGVSQSPSNKVTEKGKDVELRCDPISGHTALYWYRQSLGQGLEFLIYFQGNSAPDKSGLPSDRFSAERTGGSVSTLTIQRTQQEDSAVYLCASSLGAGGPKNIQYFGAGTRLSVL.

The J gene is TRBJ2-1, the V gene TRBV6-5; the match to TRBD1 covers 9 bases. Germline V CDR1 and CDR2: MNHEY, SVGAGI. V was clipped by 6 bases and J by 2 bases; unmatched bases: 5. This CDR3 contains 15 residues. Here the CDR3 reads CASRPGTGTYNEQFF. CDR3 in DNA: TGTGCCAGCAGACCCGGGACAGGGACCTACAATGAGCAGTTCTTC.

The chain combines TRBV18 with TRBJ1-2, with 7 bases fitting TRBD1. CDR3 length equals 13 residues. V dropped 5 bases and J dropped 6; count of bases not matched to a gene: 6. Germline values: CDR1 KGHSH, CDR2 LQKENI. Here the CDR3 reads CASSVQGQNGYTF. Written as DNA, the CDR3 is TGTGCCAGCTCAGTCCAGGGACAGAATGGCTACACCTTC. The complete variable domain, with remaining parts taken from reference TRBV18 and TRBJ1-2, reads NAGVMQNPRHLVRRRGQEARLRCSPMKGHSHVYWYRQLPEEGLKFMVYLQKENIIDESGMPKERFSAEFPKEGPSILRIQQVVRGDSAAYFCASSVQGQNGYTFGSGTRLTVV.

This clone turned up a few times. Since a much larger clone is just one base distant, this may be a read error. This chain joins TRBV2 and TRBJ2-7; D possibly corresponds to TRBD2 (6 bases). V was shortened by 6 bases and J by 7 bases, with 19 bases between the two germline ends. This CDR3 has 14 residues. Germline V gene data show CDR1 as SNHLY and CDR2 as FYNNEI. The CDR3 spells CASSRGASEKEQYF. The CDR3 coding sequence is TGTGCCAGCAGCCGCGGGGCCTCGGAAAAGGAGCAGTACTTC.

This sequence joins TRBV29-1 and TRBJ2-1; D is ambiguous. Trimming left V 0 bases short and J 6 bases short, with 18 bases between. The germline V gene encodes CDR1 SQVTM and CDR2 ANQGSEA. CDR3 length equals 16 residues. The chain's CDR3 is CSVEDRWSLGRNEQFF. The CDR3 DNA reads TGCAGCGTTGAAGACCGCTGGTCTCTAGGTCGCAATGAGCAGTTCTTC.

The V call is TRBV15, the J call TRBJ2-7, with D possibly matching TRBD2 (6 bases). Germline V gives CDR1 LNHNV, CDR2 YYDKDF (reference sequence). This CDR3 contains 15 residues. Trimming left V 0 bases short and J 3 bases short, with 12 bases between. The CDR3 region has the DNA TGTGCCACCAGCAGAGATCGTCTAGCGAGCTACGAGCAGTACTTC. This translates into CATSRDRLASYEQYF.

As to this clone: Distinct nucleotide sequences in the sample also encode this CDR3. The chain carries TRBV2 and TRBJ1-5; D might be TRBD1 (5 bases). The length of the CDR3 is 17 residues. Between the trimmed V and J ends, which lost 7 bases and 0 bases, there was a span of 19 bases. Germline-derived CDR1 and CDR2 are SNHLY and FYNNEI. CDR3 coding DNA: TGTGCCAGCAAGAAGGGACTGCTTACTAATAGCAATCAGCCCCAGCATTTT. This translates into CASKKGLLTNSNQPQHF.

This clone came up a few times. CDR3 DNA sequence: TGTGCCAGCAGTTATGTAAACACCGGGGAGCTGTTTTTT. It encodes CASSYVNTGELFF. The chain employs TRBV6-1 and TRBJ2-2; D is unclear. The length of the CDR3 is 13 residues. V gave up 5 bases and J gave up 2 bases, with 6 bases separating them. Germline CDR1 is MNHNS and CDR2 is SASEGT.